This is a list of T cell receptor beta chains from one sample in a study of regulatory T cells in long-lasting Graves disease. Each CDR3 protein is one row after TCRdb ran MiXCR on the multiplex PCR reads. The sample shows about 220,000 distinct CDR3 sequences, around 19% of them seen only once. These same records also appear under a second study, on T cells in Graves' hyperthyroidism and ophthalmopathy.

Here the sequenced sample was peripheral blood mononuclear cells (PBMCs), taken at new diagnosis, from a patient treated with antithyroid drugs. These receptors were taken from a woman in her thirties with Graves disease. Both conserved end residues are part of each CDR3. Not every row has a clone size; where given, it reads once, few, many or a size class.

TRBJ2-2 | - | TRBV3-1 | CASSHREGREELFF
TRBJ2-4 | many | TRBV20-1 | CSARDLRGKGAKNIQYF
TRBJ2-5 | many | TRBV9 | CASSVPGFQETQYF
TRBJ2-3 | - | TRBV4-1 | CASSRLGLATDTQYF
TRBJ1-2 | many | TRBV20-1 | CSARDRAGQNYGYTF
TRBJ2-7 | many | TRBV5-4 | CASSFTGGSPYEQYF
TRBJ1-5 | many | TRBV30 | CAWSVPEGPNQPQHF
TRBJ2-7 | - | TRBV3-1 | CASSPWASERDEHYF
TRBJ1-6 | many | TRBV19 | CASTRTGTDNSPLHF
TRBJ2-3 | many | TRBV12-3/TRBV12-4 | CASSLTRQPQDTQYF
TRBJ2-5 | many | TRBV5-6 | CASSLLAVQETQYF
TRBJ2-1 | many | TRBV6-1 | CASSTPSSYNEQFF
TRBJ2-7 | many | TRBV5-1 | CASSLGYSDRAGEQYF
TRBJ1-2 | many | TRBV20-1 | CSAPPSAGYTF
TRBJ2-7 | many | TRBV7-9 | CASSLVAGGSYEQYF
TRBJ1-1 | many | TRBV6-2/TRBV6-3 | CASRSSNSMNTEAFF
TRBJ1-1 | many | TRBV6-5 | CASSYSIGRMEMNTEAFF
TRBJ1-1 | many | TRBV27 | CASSPGANTEAFF
TRBJ2-7 | many | TRBV20-1 | CSAREGPYEQYF
TRBJ1-6 | many | TRBV20-1 | CSAPAAGSSYNSPLHF
TRBJ2-5 | - | TRBV28 | CASSNLDPETQYF
TRBJ1-3 | many | TRBV6-2/TRBV6-3 | CASIRDPTGNTIYF
TRBJ2-3 | many | TRBV12-3/TRBV12-4 | CASTLYQGTSTDTQYF
TRBJ2-2 | many | TRBV6-2/TRBV6-3 | CASSRHPLSGLNTGELFF
TRBJ2-1 | many | TRBV7-7 | CASSLGRLAPNNEQFF
TRBJ2-3 | many | TRBV9 | CASSVDTPDTQYF
TRBJ2-7 | many | TRBV28 | CASKEGGLGEEQYF
TRBJ2-7 | many | TRBV11-2 | CASSLDPGTSHEQYF
TRBJ1-5 | many | TRBV3-1 | CASSQEGGAGASNQPQHF
TRBJ2-3 | few | TRBV28 | CASSDPLAGGTDTQYF
TRBJ2-7 | many | TRBV2 | CASRARQGEAYEQYF
TRBJ2-3 | many | TRBV28 | CAACRLSTDTQYF
TRBJ2-1 | - | TRBV30 | CAWSVQRTYNEQFF
TRBJ1-2 | many | TRBV5-6 | CASSPGTARANYGYTF
TRBJ2-1 | many | TRBV7-9 | CASSFGQRGNEQFF
TRBJ2-1 | few | TRBV24-1 | CATSDGDYYNEQFF
TRBJ2-3 | - | TRBV29-1 | CSVRSGTTSADTQYF
TRBJ2-5 | many | TRBV3-1 | CASSRGGGETQYF
TRBJ2-3 | - | TRBV10-3 | CAMKDGTTDTQYF
TRBJ2-5 | - | TRBV4-1 | CASSQLNFGLAGETQYF
TRBJ1-4 | many | TRBV25-1 | CASSDTRGWGEKLFF
TRBJ1-1 | many | TRBV12-5 | CASGLVLGRQNTEAFF
TRBJ2-2 | many | TRBV2 | CASSEHRSITGELFF
TRBJ1-1 | many | TRBV11-3 | CASSGTGAKNTEAFF
TRBJ1-5 | many | TRBV12-3/TRBV12-4 | CASRPDRSTQPQHF
TRBJ1-1 | few | TRBV6-2/TRBV6-3 | CASRLDRGLETEAFF
TRBJ1-5 | few | TRBV20-1 | CSAQVGLRSNQPQHF
TRBJ1-1 | many | TRBV7-8 | CASSPPPGLNTEAFF
TRBJ2-7 | many | TRBV15 | CATSRNKGSYEQYF
TRBJ2-3 | - | TRBV10-1 | CASSESKRPAGTDTQYF
TRBJ1-5 | many | TRBV10-3 | CAISEGAGNQPQHF
TRBJ1-4 | many | TRBV3-1 | CASSQGGLQTNEKLFF
TRBJ2-3 | few | TRBV6-1 | CASRLSSSTDTQYF
TRBJ2-7 | few | TRBV27 | CASSFQGRGYEQYF
TRBJ2-5 | many | TRBV27 | CASSFRASQETQYF
TRBJ1-5 | many | TRBV10-2 | CASSETVYQPQHF
TRBJ1-5 | many | TRBV28 | CATTIHGGVDQPQHF
TRBJ1-1 | - | TRBV7-2 | CASSLVGQGTEAFF